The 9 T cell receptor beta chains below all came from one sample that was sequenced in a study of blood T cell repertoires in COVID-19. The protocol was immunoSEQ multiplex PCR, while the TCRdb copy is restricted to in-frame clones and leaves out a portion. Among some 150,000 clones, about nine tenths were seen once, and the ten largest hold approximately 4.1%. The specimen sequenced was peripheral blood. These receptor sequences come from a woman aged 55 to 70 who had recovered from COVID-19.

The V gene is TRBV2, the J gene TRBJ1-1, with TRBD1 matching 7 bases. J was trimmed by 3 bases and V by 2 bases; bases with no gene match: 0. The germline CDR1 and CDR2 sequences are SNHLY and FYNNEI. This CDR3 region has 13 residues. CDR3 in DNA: TGTGCCAGCAGTGAACAGGGGGACACTGAAGCTTTCTTT. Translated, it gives CASSEQGDTEAFF.

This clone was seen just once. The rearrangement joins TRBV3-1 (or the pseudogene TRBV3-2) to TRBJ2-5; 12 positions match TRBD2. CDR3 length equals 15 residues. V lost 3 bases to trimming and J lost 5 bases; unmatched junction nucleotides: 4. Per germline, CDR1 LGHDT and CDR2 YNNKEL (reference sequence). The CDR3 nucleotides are TGTGCCAGCAGCCAGCTAGCGGGGGGGCGGGAGACCCAGTACTTC. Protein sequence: CASSQLAGGRETQYF.

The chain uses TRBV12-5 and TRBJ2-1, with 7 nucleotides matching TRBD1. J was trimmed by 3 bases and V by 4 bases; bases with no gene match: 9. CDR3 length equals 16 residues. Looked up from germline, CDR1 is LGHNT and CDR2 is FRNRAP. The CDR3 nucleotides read TGTGCTAGTGGTTCTTCAACGGGACAGTACTACAATGAGCAGTTCTTC. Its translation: CASGSSTGQYYNEQFF.

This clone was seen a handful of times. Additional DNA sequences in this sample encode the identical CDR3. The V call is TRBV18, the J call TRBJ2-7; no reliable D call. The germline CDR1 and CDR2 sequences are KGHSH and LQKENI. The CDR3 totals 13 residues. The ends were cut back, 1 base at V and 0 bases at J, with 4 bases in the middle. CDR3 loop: CASSPRSSYEQYF. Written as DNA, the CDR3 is TGTGCCAGCTCACCACGGAGCTCCTACGAGCAGTACTTC.

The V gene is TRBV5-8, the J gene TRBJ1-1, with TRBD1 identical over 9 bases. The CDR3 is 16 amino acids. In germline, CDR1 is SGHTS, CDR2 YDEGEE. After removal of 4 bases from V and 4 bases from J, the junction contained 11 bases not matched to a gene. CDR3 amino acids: CASSLRTGVGSTEAFF. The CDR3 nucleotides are TGTGCCAGCAGCCTACGGACAGGGGTAGGGTCCACTGAAGCTTTCTTT. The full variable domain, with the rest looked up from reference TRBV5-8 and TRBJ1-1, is EAGVTQSPTHLIKTRGQQATLRCSPISGHTSVYWYQQALGLGLQFLLWYDEGEERNRGNFPPRFSGRQFPNYSSELNVNALELEDSALYLCASSLRTGVGSTEAFFGQGTRLTVV.

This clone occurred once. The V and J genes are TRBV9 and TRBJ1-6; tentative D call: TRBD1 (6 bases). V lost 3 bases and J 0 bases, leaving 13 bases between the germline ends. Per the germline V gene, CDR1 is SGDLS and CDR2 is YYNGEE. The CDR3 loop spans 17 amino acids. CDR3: CASSAGQGRSYNSPLHF. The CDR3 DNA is TGTGCCAGCAGCGCGGGGCAGGGGCGCTCCTATAATTCACCCCTCCACTTT.

The CDR3 DNA reads TGCGCCAGCAGCTTGAACAGGATCATCGGGGAGACCCAGTACTTC. As protein: CASSLNRIIGETQYF. The chain couples TRBV5-1 to TRBJ2-5; a weak D match, TRBD1 (5 bases). Per germline, CDR1 SGHRS and CDR2 YFSETQ. With 1 base removed from V and 5 bases from J, the gap between germline ends came to 15 bases. CDR3 size: 15 residues.

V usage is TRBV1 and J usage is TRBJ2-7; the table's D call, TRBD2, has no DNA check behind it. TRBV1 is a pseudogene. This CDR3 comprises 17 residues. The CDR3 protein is CTSRGLAGANSSYEQYF. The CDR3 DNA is TGCACCAGCAGGGGACTAGCGGGGGCGAACAGCTCCTACGAGCAGTACTTC.

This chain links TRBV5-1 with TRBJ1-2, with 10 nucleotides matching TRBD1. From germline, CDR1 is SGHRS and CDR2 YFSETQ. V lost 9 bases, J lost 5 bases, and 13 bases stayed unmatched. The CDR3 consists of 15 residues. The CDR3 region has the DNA TGCGCCACCTCCAGGGGGGACAGGGGTGGATATGGCTACACCTTC. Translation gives CATSRGDRGGYGYTF. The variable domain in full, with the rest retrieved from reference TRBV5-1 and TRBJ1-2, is KAGVTQTPRYLIKTRGQQVTLSCSPISGHRSVSWYQQTPGQGLQFLFEYFSETQRNKGNFPGRFSGRQFSNSRSEMNVSTLELGDSALYLCATSRGDRGGYGYTFGSGTRLTVV.